These T cell receptor beta chains were read from a single sample in a study of neurological immune-mediated disorders. TCRdb itself ran the 5' RACE reads through MiXCR, one entry per CDR3 protein. The sample lists fewer than 40,000 distinct CDR3 sequences, 4% occurring once. Sequencing was performed on CD4+ T cells from blood. These receptors all stem from a middle-aged woman in good health. Each CDR3 is given with its conserved first and last residue. D genes are given only for firm matches. Clone size is shown for a subset of rows, as once, few, many or a class of expanded clone.

clone size	V gene	D gene	J gene	CDR3 DNA	CDR3 protein
many	TRBV20-1	-	TRBJ2-5	TGCAGTGCGGAGGGGGGTTTTGAGACCCAGTACTTC	CSAEGGFETQYF
few	TRBV7-8	TRBD2	TRBJ2-7	TGTGCCAGCAGCCGACTAGCGGGGTTCGAGCAGTACTTC	CASSRLAGFEQYF
many	TRBV20-1	TRBD2	TRBJ2-1	TGCAGTGCTAGAGCCCCCACTAGCGGGGGCTCCTACAATGAGCAGTTCTTC	CSARAPTSGGSYNEQFF
many	TRBV10-3	-	TRBJ2-2	TGTGCCATCAGTGACCGAGGGAGGGAGCTGTTTTTT	CAISDRGRELFF
-	TRBV6-2/TRBV6-3	TRBD2	TRBJ2-1	TGTGCCAGCAGAGCAGGGACTAGCGGCCTCAATGAGCAGTTCTTC	CASRAGTSGLNEQFF
once	TRBV18	TRBD1	TRBJ2-2	TGTGCCAGCTCACCAGGACAGGCCAACACCGGGGAGCTGTTTTTT	CASSPGQANTGELFF
many	TRBV20-1	TRBD1	TRBJ2-7	TGCAGTGCCTCTGGACAGGCCTACGAGCAGTACTTC	CSASGQAYEQYF
many	TRBV10-3	-	TRBJ2-1	TGTGCCATCAGTGAAGTGGACGGGGGTGAGCAGTTCTTC	CAISEVDGGEQFF
many	TRBV15	-	TRBJ2-1	TGTGCCACCAGCATAGGTCTCGCATCATACAATGAGCAGTTCTTC	CATSIGLASYNEQFF
many	TRBV14	-	TRBJ2-1	TGTGCCAGCAGCCAAGTTCATTACAATGAGCAGTTCTTC	CASSQVHYNEQFF
many	TRBV20-1	-	TRBJ2-1	TGCAGTGCTCTGCCCCGGGATGAGCAGTTCTTC	CSALPRDEQFF
many	TRBV20-1	-	TRBJ2-3	TGCAGTGCTCACAGGGACGGCACAGATACGCAGTATTTT	CSAHRDGTDTQYF
many	TRBV7-2	-	TRBJ1-2	TGTGCCAGCAGCTTAACTACAGGGATGTTGGGCTATGGCTACACCTTC	CASSLTTGMLGYGYTF
few	TRBV7-7	-	TRBJ2-7	TGTGCCAGCAGCACGCAGCCGGGTTACGAGCAGTACTTC	CASSTQPGYEQYF
many	TRBV13	-	TRBJ1-6	TGTGCCAGCAGCGGCCCCCGGCGGGTCCTCCACTTT	CASSGPRRVLHF
many	TRBV20-1	-	TRBJ2-5	TGCAGTGCTTCCGCTAGTAAAACCCAGTACTTC	CSASASKTQYF
-	TRBV7-9	TRBD2	TRBJ2-1	TGTGCCAGCACCAGACAGCGGGAGAGCGATGAGCAGTTCTTC	CASTRQRESDEQFF
many	TRBV6-2/TRBV6-3	TRBD2	TRBJ2-1	TGTGCCAGCAGTTTCCCCGGGACTAGCGGGAGGGGCTCCTCCTACAATGAGCAGTTCTTC	CASSFPGTSGRGSSYNEQFF
many	TRBV5-1	-	TRBJ1-3	TGCGCCAGCAGCTTGACTGGAAACACCATATATTTT	CASSLTGNTIYF
-	TRBV15	TRBD2	TRBJ2-1	TGTGCCACCAGCAGAGTAGTTAGTCAGTCCCCGGGGGGCAATGAGCAGTTCTTC	CATSRVVSQSPGGNEQFF
many	TRBV12-3/TRBV12-4	TRBD1	TRBJ2-5	TGTGCCAGCAGTTTCGCAACCGGGACAGGGGTACAAGAGACCCAGTACTTC	CASSFATGTGVQETQYF
many	TRBV10-2	-	TRBJ2-7	TGCGCCAGCAGTGAGCTGGTTCCGGGCAGGACAGCCGAGCAGTACTTC	CASSELVPGRTAEQYF